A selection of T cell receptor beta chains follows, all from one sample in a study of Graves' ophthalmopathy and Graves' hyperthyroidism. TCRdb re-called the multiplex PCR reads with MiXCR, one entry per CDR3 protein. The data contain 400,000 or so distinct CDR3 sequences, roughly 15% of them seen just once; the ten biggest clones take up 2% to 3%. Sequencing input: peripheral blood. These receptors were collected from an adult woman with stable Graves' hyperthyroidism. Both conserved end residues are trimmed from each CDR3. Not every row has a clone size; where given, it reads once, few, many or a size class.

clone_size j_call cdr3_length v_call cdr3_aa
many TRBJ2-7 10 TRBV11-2 ASSLDFSEQY
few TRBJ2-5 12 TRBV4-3 ASSYRTGQETQY
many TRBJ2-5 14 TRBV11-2 ATRQWRDRGQETQY
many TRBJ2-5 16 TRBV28 ASTPSVSWRRRQETQY
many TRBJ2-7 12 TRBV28 ASSTDSSSYEQY
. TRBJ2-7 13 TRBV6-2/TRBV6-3 ASSKTTGRGYEQY
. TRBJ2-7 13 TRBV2 ASRPTTSGGNEQY
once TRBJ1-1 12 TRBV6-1 ASAPGGLYTEAF
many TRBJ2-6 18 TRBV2 ASSEKRPGQVYSGANVLT
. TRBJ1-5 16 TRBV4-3 ASSQDRDRGAYNQPQH
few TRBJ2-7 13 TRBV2 ASSLSLAGSYEQY
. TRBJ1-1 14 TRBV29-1 GVEAPGTGRHTEAF
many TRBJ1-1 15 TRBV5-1 ASSLGDRGLMNTEAF
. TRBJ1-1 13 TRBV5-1 ASSQTGTGWTEAF
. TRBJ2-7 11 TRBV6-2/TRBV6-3 ASSLRLSYEQY
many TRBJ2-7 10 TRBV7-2 ASSLLAHEQY
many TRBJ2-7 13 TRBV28 ASRPGLAGENEQY
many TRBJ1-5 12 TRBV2 ASKYQGDYQPQH
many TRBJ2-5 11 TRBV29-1 SVEGTVQETQY
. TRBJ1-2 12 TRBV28 ASSKQGTGYGYT
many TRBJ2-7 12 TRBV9 ASSVAVSTVEQY
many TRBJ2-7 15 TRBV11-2 ASRRLAGQTSSYEQY
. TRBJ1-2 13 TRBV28 ASSSAGQGGYGYT
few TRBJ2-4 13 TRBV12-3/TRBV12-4 ASSFFREAKNIQY
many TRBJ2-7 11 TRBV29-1 SVEQGQEYEQY
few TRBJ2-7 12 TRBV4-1 ASSQDPSTYEQY
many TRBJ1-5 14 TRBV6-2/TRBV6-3 ASSYGTGMNNQPQH
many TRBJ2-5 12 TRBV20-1 SGLAASYQETQY
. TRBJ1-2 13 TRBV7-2 ASSLGFGRDYGYT
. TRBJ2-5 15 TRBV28 ASSFGLAGGEEETQY
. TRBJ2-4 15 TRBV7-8 ASSLGLAAIAKNIKY
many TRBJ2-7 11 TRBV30 AWSAGGAYEQY
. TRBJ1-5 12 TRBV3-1 ASSQQGAHQPQH
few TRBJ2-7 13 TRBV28 ASRMTSGRTYEQY
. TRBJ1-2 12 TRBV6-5 ASSYSGRGYGYT
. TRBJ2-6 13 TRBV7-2 ASSLPSLWANVLT